The 3 T cell receptor beta chains presented below share a single source sample, sequenced in a study of T cell responses to AZD1222 COVID-19 vaccine. The assay was immunoSEQ multiplex PCR, and TCRdb's table has in-frame clones only and misses some. This table has about 94,000 clones, 85% appearing once. The source was peripheral blood, collected 28 days after the second AZD1222 dose. The receptors come from an adult who received the AZD1222 COVID-19 vaccine.

Note on this clone: Relative to the germline gene, one junction end is altered; a read error may explain this. The chain links TRBV7-7 to TRBJ2-1; 9 bases map to TRBD2. CDR1 and CDR2 from the germline V gene are SSHAT and FNYEAQ (reference sequence). This CDR3 has 14 residues. The CDR3: CASSLAGVGNEQFF. The DNA for the CDR3 is TGTGCTAGCAGCTTAGCGGGAGTTGGTAATGAGCAGTTCTTC.

This clone was seen just once. V usage is TRBV3-1 (or the pseudogene TRBV3-2) and J usage is TRBJ2-7; TRBD1 aligns across 7 bases. V was clipped by 1 base and J by 0 bases; unmatched bases: 12. There are 18 residues in the CDR3. Germline V lookup: CDR1 LGHDT, CDR2 YNNKEL (reference sequence). Here the CDR3 reads CASSQGDGADRRSYEQYF. DNA of the CDR3: TGTGCCAGCAGCCAAGGTGATGGTGCGGACAGGCGCTCCTACGAGCAGTACTTC.

This chain uses TRBV27 with TRBJ1-1; tentative D call: TRBD1 (5 bases). Trimming shortened V by 0 bases and J by 12 bases, and 20 bases separated the two germline ends. This CDR3 region has 15 residues. Germline lookup yields CDR1 MNHEY and CDR2 SMNVEV (reference sequence). The chain's CDR3 is CASSLSPLGGGASFF. The CDR3 DNA reads as TGTGCCAGCAGTTTATCCCCACTCGGGGGGGGAGCATCTTTCTTT.